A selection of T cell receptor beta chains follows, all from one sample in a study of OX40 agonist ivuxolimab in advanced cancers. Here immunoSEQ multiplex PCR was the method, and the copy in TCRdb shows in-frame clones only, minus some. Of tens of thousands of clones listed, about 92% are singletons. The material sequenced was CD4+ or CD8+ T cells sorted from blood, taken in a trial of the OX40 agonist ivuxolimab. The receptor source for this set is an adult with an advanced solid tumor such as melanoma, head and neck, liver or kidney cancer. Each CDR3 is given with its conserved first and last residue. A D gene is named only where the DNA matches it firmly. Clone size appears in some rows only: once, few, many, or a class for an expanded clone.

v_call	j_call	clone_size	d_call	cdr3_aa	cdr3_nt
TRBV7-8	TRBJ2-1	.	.	CASSSLRGGEQFF	TGTGCCAGCAGCTCCTTGAGGGGAGGTGAGCAGTTCTTC
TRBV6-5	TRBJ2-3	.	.	CASSRARTDTQYF	TGTGCCAGCAGCCGGGCGAGGACAGATACGCAGTATTTT
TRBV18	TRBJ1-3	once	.	CASSRGIDPGGNTIYF	TGTGCCAGCTCACGCGGGATAGATCCCGGAGGAAACACCATATATTTT
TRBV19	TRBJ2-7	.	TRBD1	CASSAPDRVYEQYF	TGTGCCAGTAGTGCCCCGGACAGGGTTTACGAGCAGTACTTC
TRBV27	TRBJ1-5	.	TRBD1	CASSLVGTGSSNQPQHF	TGTGCCAGCAGTTTAGTAGGGACAGGATCGAGCAATCAGCCCCAGCATTTT
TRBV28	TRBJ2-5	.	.	CASSSQLETQYF	TGTGCCAGCAGTAGTCAGTTGGAGACCCAGTACTTC
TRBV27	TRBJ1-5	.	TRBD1	CASSSDRDQPQHF	TGTGCCAGCAGTTCGGACAGGGATCAGCCCCAGCATTTT
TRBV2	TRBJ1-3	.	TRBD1	CASRDRGTPGNTIYF	TGTGCCAGCAGGGACAGGGGGACTCCCGGAAACACCATATATTTT
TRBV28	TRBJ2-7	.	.	CASTLGPDEQYF	TGTGCCAGCACCCTGGGGCCGGACGAGCAGTACTTC
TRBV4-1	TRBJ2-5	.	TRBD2	CASSPPGRVETQYF	TGCGCCAGCAGCCCCCCTGGGAGGGTGGAGACCCAGTACTTC
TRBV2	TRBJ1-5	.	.	CASSSDHMGNQPQHF	TGTGCCAGCAGTTCAGATCACATGGGCAATCAGCCCCAGCATTTT
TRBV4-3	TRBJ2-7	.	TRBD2	CASSQGTSGSYSYEQYF	TGCGCCAGCAGCCAAGGGACTAGCGGGAGTTATAGCTACGAGCAGTACTTC
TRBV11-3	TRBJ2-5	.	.	CASSLEETQYF	TGTGCCAGCAGCTTAGAAGAGACCCAGTACTTC
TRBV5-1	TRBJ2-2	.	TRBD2	CASRLAETNTGELFF	TGCGCCAGCAGACTAGCGGAGACGAACACCGGGGAGCTGTTTTTT
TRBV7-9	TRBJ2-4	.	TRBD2	CASSPGTSGYIQYF	TGTGCCAGCAGCCCCGGGACTAGCGGGTACATTCAGTACTTC
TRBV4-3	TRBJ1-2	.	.	CASSQDGTRGLWGYTF	TGCGCCAGCAGCCAAGATGGGACCCGCGGCCTATGGGGCTACACCTTC
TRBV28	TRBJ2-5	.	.	CASSLSGSKTQYF	TGTGCCAGCAGTTTATCAGGGTCGAAGACCCAGTACTTC
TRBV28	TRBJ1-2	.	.	CASSLGGVANYGYTF	TGTGCCAGCAGTTTAGGGGGAGTCGCTAACTATGGCTACACCTTC
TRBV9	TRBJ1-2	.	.	CASSVEGGAYGYTF	TGTGCCAGCAGCGTAGAAGGGGGAGCCTATGGCTACACCTTC
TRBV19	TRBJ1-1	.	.	CASRIGQSNTEAFF	TGTGCCAGTCGGATCGGGCAATCGAACACTGAAGCTTTCTTT
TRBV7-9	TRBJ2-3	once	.	CASSFSSGDTQYF	TGTGCCAGCAGCTTTAGCTCCGGCGATACGCAGTATTTT
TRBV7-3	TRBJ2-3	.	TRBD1	CASSRGQGPDTQYF	TGTGCCAGCAGCCGGGGACAGGGGCCGGATACGCAGTATTTT
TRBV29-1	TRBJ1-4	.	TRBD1	CSVGGGLGTVNEKLFF	TGCAGCGTTGGAGGGGGACTCGGGACAGTTAATGAAAAACTGTTTTTT
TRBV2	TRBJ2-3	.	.	CASSEESTDTQYF	TGTGCCAGCAGTGAGGAGAGCACAGATACGCAGTATTTT
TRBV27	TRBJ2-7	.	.	CASRREPRSYEQYF	TGTGCCAGCAGGAGGGAGCCTCGGTCCTACGAGCAGTACTTC
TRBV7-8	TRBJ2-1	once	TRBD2	CASSLVLAGPHEQFF	TGTGCCAGCAGCTTAGTACTAGCGGGACCCCATGAGCAGTTCTTC
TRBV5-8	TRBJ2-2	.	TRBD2	CASSLVLAGTGELFF	TGTGCCAGCAGCTTGGTTTTAGCGGGGACCGGGGAGCTGTTTTTT
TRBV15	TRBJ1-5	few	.	CATTPQRDQPQHF	TGTGCCACCACTCCTCAGAGGGATCAGCCCCAGCATTTT
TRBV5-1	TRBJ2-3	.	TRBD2	CASSPPSTSGTTDTQYF	TGCGCCAGCAGCCCGCCATCGACTAGCGGTACCACAGATACGCAGTATTTT
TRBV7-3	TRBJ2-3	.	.	CASSLIEADTQYF	TGTGCCAGCAGCTTAATCGAGGCAGATACGCAGTATTTT
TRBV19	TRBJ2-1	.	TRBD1	CASSILPGQGAYNEQFF	TGTGCCAGTAGTATACTCCCGGGACAGGGGGCATACAATGAGCAGTTCTTC
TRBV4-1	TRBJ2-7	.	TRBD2	CASSQGGAGARGEQYF	TGCGCCAGCAGCCAAGGAGGAGCGGGAGCGAGGGGAGAGCAGTACTTC
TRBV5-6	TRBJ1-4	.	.	CASSLGWGNEKLFF	TGTGCCAGCAGCTTGGGATGGGGTAATGAAAAACTGTTTTTT
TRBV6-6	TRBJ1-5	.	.	CASSLGQGRDQPQHF	TGTGCCAGCAGCCTTGGCCAGGGGAGGGATCAGCCCCAGCATTTT
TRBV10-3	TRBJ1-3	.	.	CAISESDFSGNTIYF	TGTGCCATCAGTGAGTCGGACTTCTCTGGAAACACCATATATTTT
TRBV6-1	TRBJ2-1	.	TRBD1	CASSGQGSYNEQFF	TGTGCCAGCAGCGGACAGGGGTCCTACAATGAGCAGTTCTTC
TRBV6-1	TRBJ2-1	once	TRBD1	CASRETGIAYNEQFF	TGTGCCAGCAGGGAGACAGGGATCGCCTACAATGAGCAGTTCTTC
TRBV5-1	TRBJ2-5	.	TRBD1	CASSPTGQLQTQYF	TGCGCCAGCAGCCCGACGGGACAGTTACAGACCCAGTACTTC
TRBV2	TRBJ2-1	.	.	CASIHRVEQFF	TGTGCCAGCATACACAGGGTTGAGCAGTTCTTC
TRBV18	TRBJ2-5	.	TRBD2	CASSRLAGGQETQYF	TGTGCCAGCTCACGACTAGCGGGAGGACAAGAGACCCAGTACTTC
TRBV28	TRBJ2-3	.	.	CASSSRGRRDTQYF	TGTGCCAGCAGTTCCAGGGGCCGGCGGGATACGCAGTATTTT
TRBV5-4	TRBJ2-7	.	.	CALPDRVLYEQYF	TGTGCCCTCCCGGATCGGGTTCTCTACGAGCAGTACTTC
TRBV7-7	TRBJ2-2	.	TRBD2	CASSLTSSGELFF	TGTGCTAGCAGCCTGACTAGCTCCGGGGAGCTGTTTTTT
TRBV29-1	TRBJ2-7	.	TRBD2	CSVSGGFAGHYEQYF	TGCAGCGTCAGCGGGGGATTTGCGGGGCACTACGAGCAGTACTTC
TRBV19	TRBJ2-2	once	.	CASSIPQAVTGELFF	TGTGCCAGTAGTATCCCACAGGCGGTAACCGGGGAGCTGTTTTTT
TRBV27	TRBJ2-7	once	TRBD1	CASRGLGRQGGASEQYF	TGTGCCAGCAGGGGGTTGGGGCGACAGGGGGGCGCGTCCGAGCAGTACTTC
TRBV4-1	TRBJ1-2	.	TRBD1	CASSQDGQGVRGYTF	TGCGCCAGCAGCCAAGATGGGCAGGGGGTGAGGGGCTACACCTTC
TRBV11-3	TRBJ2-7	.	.	CASSFEGGEQYF	TGTGCCAGCAGCTTTGAGGGGGGCGAGCAGTACTTC
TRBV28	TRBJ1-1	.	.	CASSNGQPGVTFF	TGTGCCAGCAGTAACGGACAACCGGGGGTAACTTTCTTT
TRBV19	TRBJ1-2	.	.	CATATGGSYGYTF	TGTGCCACCGCGACAGGTGGAAGCTATGGCTACACCTTC
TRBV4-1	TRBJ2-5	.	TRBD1	CASSQSLGTGGATEETQYF	TGCGCCAGCAGCCAATCTCTCGGGACAGGGGGCGCGACCGAAGAGACCCAGTACTTC
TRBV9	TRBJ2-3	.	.	CASSVVSGYTQYF	TGTGCCAGCAGCGTAGTAAGCGGTTATACGCAGTATTTT
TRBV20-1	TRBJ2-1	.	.	CSAAPNTEQFF	TGCAGTGCTGCCCCCAACACTGAGCAGTTCTTC
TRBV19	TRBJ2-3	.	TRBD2	CASIGGSVTDTQYF	TGTGCCAGTATTGGCGGGAGCGTCACAGATACGCAGTATTTT
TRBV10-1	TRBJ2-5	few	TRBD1	CASSTGTAGETQYF	TGCGCCAGCAGTACCGGGACAGCCGGGGAGACCCAGTACTTC